These 21 T cell receptor beta chains were sequenced from one sample in a study of blood T cell repertoires in COVID-19. Assay: immunoSEQ multiplex PCR; the TCRdb copy retains only in-frame clones and omits some. The repertoire holds about 87,000 clones, 88% seen once, with around 10% in the top ten. Sequenced: peripheral blood. These receptors originate from an elderly man with acute or convalescent COVID-19.

V is TRBV7-3 and J is TRBJ2-7, with 11 bases identical to TRBD1. Germline V gives CDR1 SGHTA, CDR2 FQGTGA. CDR3 size: 13 residues. V lost 5 bases and J lost 7; bases outside the gene matches: 4. In DNA, the CDR3 is TGTGCCAGCAGCACCGGGACAGGGGGAGAGCAGTACTTC. This translates into CASSTGTGGEQYF.

The rearrangement links TRBV19 to TRBJ1-5; 7 nucleotides agree with TRBD1. Germline V lookup: CDR1 LNHDA, CDR2 SQIVND (reference sequence). The CDR3 extends over 15 amino acids. Trimming removed 9 bases from V and 0 bases from J; junction bases left unmatched: 8. The CDR3 here is CASNTGDLSNQPQHF. CDR3 nucleotides: TGTGCCAGCAACACAGGGGACCTTAGCAATCAGCCCCAGCATTTT.

The rearrangement joins TRBV19 to TRBJ1-2; 10 bases match TRBD1. V lost 7 bases, J lost 0 bases, and 8 bases stayed unmatched. The CDR3 is 16 residues long. Per the germline V gene, CDR1 is LNHDA and CDR2 is SQIVND (reference sequence). CDR3 protein: CASTTTGTGANYGYTF. As DNA, the CDR3 is TGTGCCAGTACCACGACCGGGACAGGGGCTAACTATGGCTACACCTTC.

This rearrangement joins TRBV11-2 to TRBJ1-5, with no clear D. There are 17 residues in the CDR3. V lost 2 bases and J lost 2, with 16 bases in between. Germline V CDR1 and CDR2: SGHAT, FQNNGV. The chain's CDR3 is CASSLRGQSIGNQPQHF. Written as DNA, the CDR3 is TGTGCCAGCAGCTTAAGAGGGCAGAGTATCGGCAATCAGCCCCAGCATTTT.

V is TRBV10-3 and J is TRBJ1-2, with D possibly being TRBD1 (5 bases). The CDR3 runs 14 residues. Germline lookup yields CDR1 ENHRY and CDR2 SYGVKD. Trimming cost V 7 bases and J 7 bases, with 19 bases left between them. The CDR3 bases are TGTGCCATCAAAAACATCGGCAGGGTGATTGGCTACACCTTC. Translation gives CAIKNIGRVIGYTF.

The J gene is TRBJ2-1, the V gene TRBV6-5; 12 nucleotides agree with TRBD2. With 6 bases clipped from V and 6 bases from J, the junction kept 3 bases outside the gene matches. Germline V gives CDR1 MNHEY, CDR2 SVGAGI. The CDR3 runs to 14 residues. The CDR3 nucleotides are TGTGCCAGCAGATCGACTAGCGGGGGCAATGAGCAGTTCTTC. It codes for CASRSTSGGNEQFF.

DNA for the CDR3: TGTGCCAGCCTTTCGACAGGTGGCAATCAGCCCCAGCATTTT. Its translation is CASLSTGGNQPQHF. This chain joins TRBV19 and TRBJ1-5, with D perhaps TRBD1 (6 bases). The CDR3 sequence is 14 residues long. Germline lookup yields CDR1 LNHDA and CDR2 SQIVND (reference sequence). Trimming stripped 9 bases from V and 2 bases from J, with 14 bases between. Complete variable domain (other parts from reference TRBV19 and TRBJ1-5): DGGITQSPKYLFRKEGQNVTLSCEQNLNHDAMYWYRQDPGQGLRLIYYSQIVNDFQKGDIAEGYSVSREKKESFPLTVTSAQKNPTAFYLCASLSTGGNQPQHFGDGTRLSIL.

The gene calls are TRBV11-2 and TRBJ2-2; 8 bases map to TRBD2. With V trimmed by 2 bases and J by 5 bases, 10 bases remained unmatched. Germline CDR1 SGHAT, CDR2 FQNNGV. The CDR3 contains 17 residues. CDR3 amino acids: CASSLIESGRGTGELFF. The CDR3 DNA reads as TGTGCCAGCAGCTTAATTGAGAGCGGGAGAGGTACCGGGGAGCTGTTTTTT.

V and J are TRBV18 and TRBJ1-5, with TRBD1 matching 10 bases. The CDR3 covers 16 residues. CDR1 and CDR2 from the germline V gene are KGHSH and LQKENI. V was pared by 2 bases and J by 6 bases, with 7 bases of the junction left unmatched. This chain's CDR3 is CASSPGTGASRQPQHF. The CDR3 coding sequence is TGTGCCAGCTCACCAGGGACAGGGGCATCGCGTCAGCCCCAGCATTTT.

V and J are TRBV7-5 and TRBJ1-5; the table calls TRBD1, which could not be checked here. TRBV7-5 is a documented pseudogene. The CDR3 totals 16 residues. The CDR3 sequence is CARSLRPRQLHQPQHF. For the CDR3, the DNA is TGTGCCAGAAGCTTAAGACCCCGACAGCTTCATCAGCCCCAGCATTTT.

This chain links TRBV7-3 with TRBJ2-1; 8 nucleotides agree with TRBD1. The germline V gene has CDR1 SGHTA and CDR2 FQGTGA. This CDR3 has 16 amino acids. The ends lost 5 bases at V and 2 bases at J; junction bases unmatched: 8. This chain's CDR3 is CASSQYSDRAYNEQFF. CDR3 DNA sequence: TGTGCCAGCAGCCAATACTCGGACAGGGCCTACAATGAGCAGTTCTTC.

V usage is TRBV7-9 and J usage is TRBJ2-7, with TRBD1 matching 7 bases. This CDR3 has 14 amino acids. Per germline, CDR1 SEHNR and CDR2 FQNEAQ (reference sequence). J lost 6 bases, V lost 5 bases, and 10 bases had no gene match. DNA of the CDR3: TGTGCCAGCAGCCGGACAGGAAAAGCCTCCGAGCAGTACTTC. Its protein product is CASSRTGKASEQYF.

The chain has TRBV5-6 and TRBJ1-2; perhaps TRBD1 as D (6 bases). The germline CDR1 and CDR2 sequences are SGHDT and YYEEEE. The CDR3 is 15 residues long. The V end was cut by 3 bases, the J end by 4 bases, with 16 bases between. CDR3 sequence (DNA): TGTGCCAGCAGCTCCCGGACAGATAACCCCTATGGCTACACCTTC. Encoded protein: CASSSRTDNPYGYTF.

The V gene is TRBV24-1, the J gene TRBJ2-1; a weak D match, TRBD2 (5 bases). Germline-derived CDR1 and CDR2 are KGHDR and SFDVKD. The CDR3 has 12 residues. The V and J ends lost 3 bases and 10 bases respectively, with 9 bases between them. The CDR3 coding sequence is TGTGCCACCAGTGATACCGGACTGGAGCAGTTCTTC. Translating it yields CATSDTGLEQFF.

The rearrangement joins TRBV6-4 to TRBJ1-4, with D possibly matching TRBD1 (6 bases). The CDR3 is made up of 13 amino acids. Trimming pared 6 bases from V and 8 bases from J, leaving 13 bases between. CDR1 and CDR2 from the germline V gene are MRHNA and SNTAGT. The CDR3 nucleotides read TGTGCCAGCAGCCGGACAGTTGGGGAAAAACTGTTTTTT. Its protein product is CASSRTVGEKLFF.

J is TRBJ1-6 and V is TRBV27; 7 bases fit TRBD1. CDR3 size: 14 residues. J gave up 9 bases and V 3 bases, and 5 bases lay outside the gene matches. Germline V CDR1 and CDR2: MNHEY, SMNVEV (reference sequence). The CDR3 sequence: CASSFRDSTSPLHF. Here the CDR3 DNA reads TGTGCCAGCAGTTTTAGGGACAGCACTTCACCCCTCCACTTT.

The chain uses TRBV6-1 and TRBJ1-2; no reliable D call. The length of the CDR3 is 14 residues. Germline values: CDR1 MNHNS, CDR2 SASEGT. V was cut by 2 bases and J by 4 bases, with 11 bases left in between. CDR3 sequence (DNA): TGTGCCAGCAGTGAAAGGAGCATGAGCTATGGCTACACCTTC. Protein product: CASSERSMSYGYTF.

This clone was found a few times. The CDR3 reads CASSPWGQGIYEQYF. The CDR3 coding sequence is TGTGCCAGCAGCCCATGGGGACAGGGGATCTACGAGCAGTACTTC. The chain recombines TRBV11-1 with TRBJ2-7, with 10 bases identical to TRBD1. The CDR3 sequence is 15 residues long. V shed 5 bases, J shed 3 bases, and the junction held 7 bases outside the gene matches. Per germline, CDR1 SGHAT and CDR2 FQDESV (reference sequence).

The chain has TRBV5-1 and TRBJ1-3; possibly TRBD1 for D (5 bases). Germline CDR1 reads SGHRS; CDR2 reads YFSETQ. The V end was cut by 4 bases, the J end by 2 bases, with 10 bases between. The CDR3 is made up of 14 amino acids. CDR3 residues: CASSAGGAGNTIYF. CDR3 in DNA: TGCGCCAGCAGCGCTGGGGGGGCTGGAAACACCATATATTTT.

The genes are TRBV5-6 and TRBJ2-1; 9 bases are shared with TRBD2. Germline V gene lookup returns CDR1 SGHDT and CDR2 YYEEEE. The CDR3 spans 15 residues. With 5 bases clipped from V and 2 bases from J, the junction kept 5 bases outside the gene matches. DNA of the CDR3: TGTGCCAGCAGTAGAGCGGGAGGCCCCTACAATGAGCAGTTCTTC. It yields the protein CASSRAGGPYNEQFF.

The genes are TRBV7-9 and TRBJ1-3, with D tentatively TRBD1 (5 bases). This CDR3 has 14 amino acids. The V end lost 7 bases, the J end lost 4 bases, and 14 bases lay between the germline ends. Germline V lookup: CDR1 SEHNR, CDR2 FQNEAQ (reference sequence). CDR3: CASIPRGKGNTIYF. In nucleotides, the CDR3 is TGTGCCAGCATCCCTCGGGGGAAAGGAAACACCATATATTTT.